Reported below is one T cell receptor beta chain. This sample is part of a study of blood T cell repertoires in COVID-19. Study in general: Acute-phase and convalescent COVID-19 samples originated in the United States, Italy and Spain. The cDNA or gDNA used as material had been derived from T cells, B-cell-depleted T cells, or PBMCs.

As processed by the authors: Nucleated cell counts were estimated from reference gene primer amplification. TCRdb's table, derived via immunoSEQ multiplex PCR, lists solely in-frame clones and lacks some. That table is the source of V, J and clone size, and D and trimming were worked out from the DNA. Of about 90,000 clones in the sample, approximately 83% were seen once. This CDR3 spans 15 amino acids. Germline V lookup: CDR1 KGHDR, CDR2 SFDVKD. Trimming at V came to 4 bases and at J to 7 bases, leaving 4 bases not matched to a gene. The chain employs TRBV24-1 and TRBJ1-6; 9 bases fit TRBD1. The TCR comes from a man aged 60-69 years with acute or convalescent COVID-19. Sequenced: peripheral blood. As DNA, the CDR3 is TGTGCCACCAGTGAGGGGGACAGGGCGAATTCACCCCTCCACTTT. Translating gives CATSEGDRANSPLHF.